This T cell receptor (beta chain) was identified during a study of blood T cell repertoires in COVID-19. Across the whole study: Sites across the United States, Italy and Spain contributed samples from acute and convalescent COVID-19. Nucleic acid was either cDNA or gDNA, and it came from T cells, B-cell-depleted T cells, or PBMCs.

Individuals drawn from approximately 26 US areas were roughly 18 to 95 years old. Participant-reported clinical history was the basis for cohort assignment. J was trimmed by 3 bases and V by 4 bases; bases with no gene match: 12. Germline loops: CDR1 SGHRS, CDR2 YFSETQ. This CDR3 has 18 residues. This clone has a handful of counts. Data came from immunoSEQ multiplex PCR; TCRdb stores just in-frame clones and leaves some out. The sample lists about 250,000 clones; over 80% were seen once. The rearrangement joins TRBV5-1 to TRBJ2-2; 10 bases fit TRBD1. This clonotype originated in a woman in her thirties or forties who had been exposed to COVID-19. Sequenced sample: PBMCs or T cells enriched from blood (not recorded which). The CDR3 region is CASSLEPLGTGDTGELFF. For the CDR3, the DNA is TGCGCCAGCAGCCTGGAACCGTTAGGGACAGGGGACACCGGGGAGCTGTTTTTT.